Below are 5 T cell receptor beta chains sequenced from a single sample in a study of shared clonotypes between healthy human individuals. Profiling relied on immunoSEQ multiplex PCR, and the TCRdb table lists in-frame clones only, not all of them. The data show some 2.3 million clones, 85% to 95% seen once. The sequenced sample consisted of naive CD4+ T cells from PBMCs. Subset noted: CD45RA+ positively selected. The receptors were gathered from a man in his late teens or twenties in good health. Some clones in this sample may be carry-over from other donors' samples.

With respect to this clone: Other DNA variants within this sample encode the same CDR3. The rearrangement joins TRBV7-2 to TRBJ1-4, with D uncertain. Germline values: CDR1 SGHTA, CDR2 FQGNSA. The V end was cut by 2 bases, the J end by 4 bases, with 5 bases between. The CDR3 length is 13 residues. CDR3 bases: TGTGCCAGCAGCTTAAGCCGTAATGAAAAACTGTTTTTT. As protein: CASSLSRNEKLFF.

J is TRBJ1-1 and V is TRBV5-1; 8 nucleotides align to TRBD1. J lost 3 bases, V lost 6 bases, and 13 bases had no gene match. The germline V gene has CDR1 SGHRS and CDR2 YFSETQ. The CDR3 runs 16 residues. The CDR3 nucleotides are TGCGCCAGCATGGCTAGGCAGGGGGCGTGGGACACTGAAGCTTTCTTT. The encoded protein is CASMARQGAWDTEAFF.

This chain joins TRBV7-3 and TRBJ2-2, with TRBD2 as a possible D gene (6 bases). With 4 bases removed from V and 0 bases from J, the gap between germline ends came to 12 bases. The CDR3 totals 16 residues. CDR1 and CDR2 from the germline V gene are SGHTA and FQGTGA. The CDR3 loop is CASSSLGLSNTGELFF. For the CDR3, the DNA is TGTGCCAGCAGCTCACTGGGACTCTCGAACACCGGGGAGCTGTTTTTT.

The chain carries TRBV7-2 and TRBJ2-1; 7 bases are a match to TRBD2. Germline V lookup: CDR1 SGHTA, CDR2 FQGNSA. J lost 7 bases, V lost 3 bases, and 9 bases had no gene match. This CDR3 comprises 15 residues. The CDR3 coding sequence is TGTGCCAGCAGCTTCGCGGCGGGAGTGGGGAATGAGCAGTTCTTC. Protein sequence: CASSFAAGVGNEQFF.

This clone was detected once. This chain connects TRBV18 to TRBJ2-1, with 11 bases fitting TRBD1. After removal of 3 bases from V and 0 bases from J, the junction contained 1 base not matched to a gene. CDR1 is KGHSH and CDR2 is LQKENI in the germline V gene. The CDR3 totals 16 residues. The CDR3 sequence is CASSPGQGASYNEQFF. The CDR3 region has the DNA TGTGCCAGCTCACCTGGACAGGGGGCCTCCTACAATGAGCAGTTCTTC.